The rows below give T cell receptor beta chains drawn from one sample of a study of cytomegalovirus exposure and HLA in healthy donors. Data came from immunoSEQ multiplex PCR; TCRdb stores just in-frame clones and leaves some out. The sample gives 200,000 to 250,000 clones, 82% of which show up once; 0.58% is in the top ten. Specimen: PBMCs. The receptors shown here come from a woman in her thirties or forties in good health and CMV-seronegative. The CDR3 runs from the conserved cysteine through the conserved F or W. A D gene is named only where the DNA matches it firmly. Clone size appears in some rows only: once, few, many, or a class for an expanded clone.

TRBJ2-3	TRBV5-1	-	-	CASSPQGEYTQYF	TGCGCCAGCAGCCCTCAGGGTGAATATACGCAGTATTTT
TRBJ2-7	TRBV9	TRBD1	-	CASSATGVHEQYF	TGTGCCAGCAGCGCAACAGGGGTACACGAGCAGTACTTC
TRBJ2-7	TRBV6-1	TRBD1	-	CASSEALDRGPEQYF	TGTGCCAGCAGTGAAGCACTGGACAGGGGGCCCGAGCAGTACTTC
TRBJ2-7	TRBV6-5	-	few	CASSRGGEQYF	TGTGCCAGCAGCCGAGGTGGCGAGCAGTACTTC
TRBJ2-1	TRBV6-5	-	once	CASSRTIGEQFF	TGTGCCAGCAGCCGGACAATAGGTGAGCAGTTCTTC
TRBJ1-1	TRBV28	TRBD1	-	CASGTGGLNTEAFF	TGTGCCAGCGGAACAGGGGGGTTGAACACTGAAGCTTTCTTT
TRBJ2-1	TRBV15	TRBD2	once	CATSRDGGGRNEQFF	TGTGCCACCAGCAGAGATGGCGGGGGGCGGAATGAGCAGTTCTTC
TRBJ2-1	TRBV6-6	TRBD1	-	CASSTGEEQFF	TGTGCCAGCAGCACAGGGGAGGAGCAGTTCTTC
TRBJ1-1	TRBV5-1	TRBD1	-	CASSLGTGIMNTEAFF	TGCGCCAGCAGCTTAGGGACAGGCATCATGAACACTGAAGCTTTCTTT
TRBJ1-4	TRBV7-6	TRBD1	-	CASSQGQGAFNEKLFF	TGTGCCAGCAGCCAGGGACAGGGGGCTTTTAATGAAAAACTGTTTTTT
TRBJ2-3	TRBV5-1	-	-	CASSPGGSTDTQYF	TGCGCCAGCAGCCCAGGGGGGAGCACAGATACGCAGTATTTT
TRBJ1-2	TRBV11-2	-	-	CASSLDRIYGYTF	TGTGCCAGCAGCTTAGACAGGATATATGGCTACACCTTC
TRBJ1-2	TRBV7-9	-	once	CASSPESDSGYTF	TGTGCCAGCAGCCCCGAATCAGACAGCGGCTACACCTTC
TRBJ2-5	TRBV6-1	-	-	CASSERGLETQYF	TGTGCCAGCAGTGAAAGGGGTCTGGAGACCCAGTACTTC
TRBJ2-3	TRBV20-1	-	-	CSASIRDTQYF	TGCAGTGCTAGCATTAGAGATACGCAGTATTTT
TRBJ1-1	TRBV15	-	once	CATSPRQGSGTEAFF	TGTGCCACCAGCCCCCGGCAGGGGAGCGGTACTGAAGCTTTCTTT
TRBJ2-7	TRBV6-6	-	once	CASRPGTPNYEQYF	TGTGCCAGCAGACCCGGGACACCCAACTACGAGCAGTACTTC
TRBJ2-3	TRBV18	-	-	CASSPSTANTDTQYF	TGTGCCAGCTCACCGTCGACAGCTAACACAGATACGCAGTATTTT
TRBJ2-1	TRBV5-1	TRBD2	-	CASSLDSGGDEQFF	TGCGCCAGCAGCTTGGATAGCGGGGGGGATGAGCAGTTCTTC
TRBJ2-2	TRBV27	TRBD2	-	CASSPLAGNTGELFF	TGTGCCAGCAGTCCATTAGCGGGGAACACCGGGGAGCTGTTTTTT
TRBJ1-4	TRBV5-4	-	-	CASSLLQGPAEKLFF	TGTGCCAGCAGCCTATTACAGGGACCGGCTGAAAAACTGTTTTTT
TRBJ2-3	TRBV2	TRBD2	-	CASRAGESTDTQYF	TGTGCCAGCAGGGCGGGGGAGAGCACAGATACGCAGTATTTT
TRBJ1-1	TRBV6-6	-	few	CASQAPSHSYTEAFF	TGTGCCAGTCAAGCCCCTTCCCATAGTTACACTGAAGCTTTCTTT
TRBJ1-5	TRBV5-6	-	-	CASSFRANQPQHF	TGTGCCAGCAGCTTCCGCGCCAATCAGCCCCAGCATTTT
TRBJ2-3	TRBV16	TRBD2	-	CASSQFYGGSTQYF	TGTGCCAGCAGCCAATTCTACGGGGGGAGCACGCAGTATTTT
TRBJ1-4	TRBV19	TRBD1	-	CASRTGGAWINEKLFF	TGTGCCAGTAGGACAGGGGGCGCATGGATAAATGAAAAACTGTTTTTT
TRBJ2-7	TRBV29-1	-	few	CSTRGSGSSYEQYF	TGCAGCACGAGGGGGTCGGGTAGCTCCTACGAGCAGTACTTC
TRBJ2-1	TRBV10-3	-	-	CAGGRGSSYNEQFF	TGTGCCGGAGGGAGGGGGAGCTCCTACAATGAGCAGTTCTTC
TRBJ1-2	TRBV7-8	TRBD1	once	CASSLVRTGGVDGYTF	TGTGCCAGCAGCTTAGTAAGGACAGGGGGAGTAGATGGCTACACCTTC
TRBJ2-7	TRBV21-1	-	-	CASSSRGGLAVTYEQYF	TGTGCCAGCAGCTCCCGGGGGGGACTAGCGGTTACCTACGAGCAGTACTTC
TRBJ2-5	TRBV7-9	-	few	CASSLVGGKETQYF	TGTGCCAGCAGCTTAGTTGGGGGGAAAGAGACCCAGTACTTC
TRBJ1-4	TRBV19	TRBD1	-	CASSPLRGQREANEKLFF	TGTGCCAGTAGCCCCCTCAGGGGGCAGAGGGAGGCTAATGAAAAACTGTTTTTT
TRBJ2-5	TRBV5-4	-	-	CASSLAGAWETQYF	TGTGCCAGCAGCTTGGCTGGGGCTTGGGAGACCCAGTACTTC
TRBJ1-6	TRBV27	TRBD1	-	CASSRGQGDLFNSPLHF	TGTGCCAGCAGCCGTGGACAGGGGGACTTGTTTAATTCACCCCTCCACTTT
TRBJ2-1	TRBV5-4	TRBD1	-	CASSLADRALHEQFF	TGTGCCAGCAGCTTGGCGGACAGGGCACTGCATGAGCAGTTCTTC
TRBJ2-3	TRBV7-3	TRBD2	-	CASSDPSGEGTQYF	TGTGCCAGCTCAGACCCTAGCGGGGAGGGTACGCAGTATTTT
TRBJ1-1	TRBV6-6	-	-	CASRGTMNTEAFF	TGTGCCAGCAGGGGGACTATGAACACTGAAGCTTTCTTT